This entry lists 20 T cell receptor beta chains sequenced from one sample in a study of neurological immune-mediated disorders. TCRdb passed the 5' RACE reads through MiXCR, listing each CDR3 protein once. The sample includes 77,000 or so distinct CDR3 sequences, about 9.7% of them seen just once. The source material was PBMCs. These receptors came from a man aged 45-65 years in good health.

This clonotype occurred many times. The chain recombines TRBV18 with TRBJ2-7; perhaps TRBD1 as D (6 bases). CDR3 length: 13 amino acids. V lost 2 bases and J lost 4, with 9 bases in between. CDR1 and CDR2 (germline): KGHSH, LQKENI. CDR3 DNA: TGTGCCAGCTCACCAGGGGGCGGGTACGAGCAGTACTTC. It encodes CASSPGGGYEQYF.

Many counts were recorded for this clonotype. The chain recombines TRBV5-1 with TRBJ2-5; D perhaps matches TRBD2 (6 bases). The CDR3 is made up of 13 amino acids. The V gene's germline CDR1 is SGHRS and CDR2 YFSETQ. The V end lost 4 bases, the J end lost 0 bases, and 7 bases lay between the germline ends. CDR3 sequence: CASSGGDQETQYF. The CDR3 coding sequence is TGCGCCAGCAGCGGAGGGGACCAAGAGACCCAGTACTTC. The full variable domain, completed using reference TRBV5-1 and TRBJ2-5, is KAGVTQTPRYLIKTRGQQVTLSCSPISGHRSVSWYQQTPGQGLQFLFEYFSETQRNKGNFPGRFSGRQFSNSRSEMNVSTLELGDSALYLCASSGGDQETQYFGPGTRLLVL.

Ten or more counts support this clonotype. The chain recombines TRBV10-3 with TRBJ2-1; TRBD2 aligns across 12 bases. The CDR3 has 15 amino acids. Germline assignment: CDR1 ENHRY and CDR2 SYGVKD. The junction had 9 bases not matched to a gene; V was cut back by 6 bases and J by 9 bases. In DNA form, the CDR3 reads TGTGCCATCAGGCCGACTAGCGGGGGTGGGGGTGAGCAGTTCTTC. As protein: CAIRPTSGGGGEQFF.

This clonotype was seen repeatedly, ten times or more. This chain links TRBV6-1 with TRBJ1-2; 7 bases line up with TRBD1. CDR1 MNHNS and CDR2 SASEGT come from the germline V gene. The V and J ends lost 6 bases and 3 bases, in that order; junction bases with no gene match: 4. This CDR3 region has 13 residues. CDR3 loop: CASSAQGDYGYTF. The CDR3 DNA sequence: TGTGCCAGCAGCGCTCAGGGGGACTATGGCTACACCTTC.

This clonotype was observed a few times. This chain joins TRBV7-2 and TRBJ2-5; 7 positions agree with TRBD1. V lost 1 base and J lost 5; bases outside the gene matches: 7. Germline lookup yields CDR1 SGHTA and CDR2 FQGNSA. The CDR3 is made up of 15 amino acids. CDR3 region: CASSLGNRGEETQYF. The DNA of the CDR3 is TGTGCCAGCAGCTTAGGAAACAGGGGAGAGGAGACCCAGTACTTC.

The chain links TRBV28 to TRBJ2-7; 7 bases agree with TRBD1. The germline V gene has CDR1 MDHEN and CDR2 SYDVKM. V gave up 8 bases and J gave up 0 bases; unmatched junction bases: 10. This CDR3 is built from 15 residues. The CDR3 DNA follows: TGTGCCAGCGGGACAGAAATAAGTAGCTCCTACGAGCAGTACTTC. It encodes CASGTEISSSYEQYF.

This clonotype was found many times. The chain links TRBV12-3 or TRBV12-4 to TRBJ1-6, with D uncertain. Trimming pared 8 bases from V and 10 bases from J, leaving 15 bases between. This CDR3 contains 13 residues. The CDR3 nucleotides read TGTGCCAGCTCGCCCCAGGCGGGCTCACCCCTCCACTTT. Its translation is CASSPQAGSPLHF.

This clonotype has a count of ten or more. The chain carries TRBV7-2 and TRBJ1-4, with 7 bases matching TRBD1. V was pared by 5 bases and J by 4 bases, with 10 bases of the junction left unmatched. The germline CDR1 and CDR2 sequences are SGHTA and FQGNSA. There are 16 residues in the CDR3. CDR3 in amino acids: CASSPIRQGSNEKLFF. The CDR3 DNA is TGTGCCAGCAGCCCGATCAGACAGGGAAGTAATGAAAAACTGTTTTTT.

Many counts were recorded for this clonotype. V gene TRBV5-5 combines with J gene TRBJ1-1, with D unclear. Deletions cut 2 bases from V and 1 base from J, with 12 bases between. Germline values: CDR1 SGHKS, CDR2 YYEKEE (reference sequence). The CDR3 is 15 amino acids. CDR3 in amino acids: CASSFSEGRNTEAFF. CDR3 in DNA: TGTGCCAGCAGCTTCTCGGAGGGTCGGAACACTGAAGCTTTCTTT.

This clonotype has just a few counts. V gene TRBV3-1 combines with J gene TRBJ1-1; D is perhaps TRBD1 (6 bases). V shed 5 bases and J shed 1 base, with 14 bases lying between them. Germline CDR1 LGHDT, CDR2 YNNKEL (reference sequence). There are 15 residues in the CDR3. The CDR3 loop reads CASSNRDTPNTEAFF. CDR3 DNA: TGTGCCAGCAGCAACCGGGACACCCCGAACACTGAAGCTTTCTTT.

Only a few counts were recorded for this clonotype. CDR3 in DNA: TGTGCCAGCAGTCCCGGACTAGCGGGGGGCTGGGGGAGGTACTTC. Amino acid sequence: CASSPGLAGGWGRYF. V and J are TRBV27 and TRBJ2-7; 14 nucleotides match TRBD2. Germline V gene data show CDR1 as MNHEY and CDR2 as SMNVEV (reference sequence). The CDR3 loop spans 15 amino acids. The trim removed 5 bases at V and 12 bases at J, leaving 12 bases unmatched.

This clonotype showed up many times. This rearrangement joins TRBV6-5 to TRBJ1-2, with TRBD1 matching over 11 bases. CDR3 length: 15 amino acids. V shed 5 bases, J shed 3 bases, and the junction held 5 bases outside the gene matches. CDR1 MNHEY and CDR2 SVGAGI come from the germline V gene. The CDR3 region has the DNA TGTGCCAGCAGTCGAGGGACAGGGGGAGACTATGGCTACACCTTC. Translation gives CASSRGTGGDYGYTF.

This clonotype was seen a handful of times. The chain uses TRBV20-1 and TRBJ2-5; no definite D call. Germline V gene lookup returns CDR1 DFQATT and CDR2 SNEGSKA (reference sequence). Trimming took off 4 bases at V and 4 bases at J, with 7 bases between the two ends. The CDR3 runs to 11 residues. CDR3 in amino acids: CSATIRETQYF. In nucleotides, the CDR3 is TGCAGTGCTACCATCAGAGAGACCCAGTACTTC.

This clonotype has at least ten counts. The genes are TRBV6-5 and TRBJ2-3, with TRBD2 matching over 9 bases. Germline CDR1 reads MNHEY; CDR2 reads SVGAGI. The V segment lost 6 bases and the J segment 8 bases; nucleotides outside the gene matches: 12. There are 15 residues in the CDR3. CDR3 amino acids: CASRGPAGGVRTQYF. CDR3 nucleotides: TGTGCCAGCAGAGGCCCCGCGGGAGGGGTCCGTACGCAGTATTTT.

About this clonotype itself: A much more abundant neighbour one base away suggests this may be a read error. The chain carries TRBV3-1 and TRBJ1-4, with 9 bases identical to TRBD1. Losses at the gene ends were 4 bases for V and 4 bases for J; bases not matched to a gene: 4. Per germline, CDR1 LGHDT and CDR2 YNNKEL (reference sequence). The CDR3 totals 15 residues. This CDR3 reads CASSRRTGVNEKLFF. The CDR3 coding sequence is TGTGCCAGCAGCCGACGGACAGGGGTTAATGAAAAACTGTTTTTT.

This clonotype was seen repeatedly, ten times or more. V is TRBV2 and J is TRBJ2-1; D is undetermined. V was clipped by 6 bases and J by 13 bases, with 22 bases between them. The CDR3 has 14 residues. The V gene's germline CDR1 is SNHLY and CDR2 FYNNEI. The CDR3 protein is CASRGPPRVDHQFF. Written as DNA, the CDR3 is TGTGCCAGCAGAGGACCGCCACGCGTCGACCATCAGTTCTTC.

V usage is TRBV29-1 and J usage is TRBJ1-6; no definite D call. CDR3 length: 9 residues. The germline V gene encodes CDR1 SQVTM and CDR2 ANQGSEA. Between the trimmed V and J ends, which lost 2 bases and 19 bases, there was a span of 9 bases. Written as DNA, the CDR3 is TGCAGCGTTGAACCCGCTCTTCACTTT. It translates to CSVEPALHF.

In its sample, this clonotype was seen many times. The V gene is TRBV6-5, the J gene TRBJ1-6; perhaps TRBD1 as D (6 bases). The germline V gene encodes CDR1 MNHEY and CDR2 SVGAGI. The germline V and J ends were trimmed by 6 bases and 2 bases, with 20 bases remaining between them. There are 18 residues in the CDR3. CDR3 DNA: TGTGCCAGCAGCCGAGGAGGGGGACCGTCCGCCTATAATTCACCCCTCCACTTT. Translated: CASSRGGGPSAYNSPLHF.

Ten or more counts support this clonotype. The chain links TRBV11-2 to TRBJ2-1; D gene ambiguous. Germline V gene data show CDR1 as SGHAT and CDR2 as FQNNGV. Trimming left V 5 bases short and J 10 bases short, with 15 bases between. This CDR3 is 13 amino acids long. The CDR3 region is CASSQPWADEQFF. CDR3 nucleotide sequence: TGTGCCAGCAGCCAACCATGGGCAGACGAGCAGTTCTTC.

The CDR3 region is CASSLFGVADEQYF. The CDR3 DNA reads TGTGCCAGCAGCTTGTTCGGGGTAGCGGACGAGCAGTACTTC. The chain uses TRBV7-9 and TRBJ2-7, with D possibly matching TRBD2 (6 bases). The CDR3 has 14 residues. Germline V gene sequence: CDR1 SEHNR, CDR2 FQNEAQ (reference sequence). Trimming shortened V by 3 bases and J by 5 bases, and 14 bases separated the two germline ends.